Below are 2 T cell receptor beta chains sequenced from a single sample in a study of T-cell memory formation after mild COVID-19 (dated by TCRdb to the early 2020s). Library creation used 5' RACE. The sequencing machine was an Illumina NovaSeq 6000. The raw public reads went through TCRdb reprocessing: fastp at Q25, MiXCR clone calling, in-frame beta chains kept. Merged by CDR3 protein, the rows form single entries marked with the most common genes and DNA. Present in this sample are under 450,000 distinct CDR3 sequences, less than 25% of which were seen just once. In total, the top ten clones hold around 20% of the sample. Sequencing input: PBMCs or a T cell subset sorted from them (not recorded which). These receptors all come from a man aged 18 to 29 who had mild COVID-19 (a few samples of this study predate the infection). The sample titles of this study are shuffled in the database, so cell type and time point are left out; the donor was told from shared clones.

This clonotype was seen more than once but under ten times. The chain uses TRBV7-2 and TRBJ2-7; D is ambiguous. The length of the CDR3 is 12 residues. Germline CDR1 is SGHTA and CDR2 is FQGNSA. The V end lost 4 bases, the J end lost 3 bases, and 7 bases lay between the germline ends. CDR3 in DNA: TGTGCCAGCAGCTGGCGAGACTACGAGCAGTACTTC. The encoded protein is CASSWRDYEQYF.

This clonotype was observed a few times. The J gene is TRBJ2-7, the V gene TRBV2; TRBD2 agrees at 7 bases. The V segment lost 9 bases and the J segment 6 bases; nucleotides outside the gene matches: 8. Germline CDR1 reads SNHLY; CDR2 reads FYNNEI. The CDR3 is 12 amino acids. The CDR3 DNA reads as TGTGCCAGTGGACTAGAGGTCTCCGAGCAGTACTTC. Its protein product is CASGLEVSEQYF.